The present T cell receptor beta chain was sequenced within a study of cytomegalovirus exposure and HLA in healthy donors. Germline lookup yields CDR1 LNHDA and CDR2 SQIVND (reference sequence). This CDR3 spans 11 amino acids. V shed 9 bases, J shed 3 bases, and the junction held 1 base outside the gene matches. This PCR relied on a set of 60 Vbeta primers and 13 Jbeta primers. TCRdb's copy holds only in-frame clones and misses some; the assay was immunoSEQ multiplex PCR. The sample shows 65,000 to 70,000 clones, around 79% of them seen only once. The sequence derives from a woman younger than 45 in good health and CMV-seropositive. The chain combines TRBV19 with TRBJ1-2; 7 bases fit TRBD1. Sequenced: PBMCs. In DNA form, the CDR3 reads TGTGCCAGCACAGGGGACTATGGCTACACCTTC. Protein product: CASTGDYGYTF.